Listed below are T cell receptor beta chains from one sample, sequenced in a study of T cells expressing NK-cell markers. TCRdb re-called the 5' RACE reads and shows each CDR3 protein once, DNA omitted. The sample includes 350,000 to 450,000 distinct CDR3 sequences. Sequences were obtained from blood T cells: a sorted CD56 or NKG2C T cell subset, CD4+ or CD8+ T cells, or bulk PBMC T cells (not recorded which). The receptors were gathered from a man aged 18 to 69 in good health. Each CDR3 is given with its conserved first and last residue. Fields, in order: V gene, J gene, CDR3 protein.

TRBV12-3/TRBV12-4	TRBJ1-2	CASSFAGQTNYGYTF
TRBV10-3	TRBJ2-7	CAISIQGAGEQYF
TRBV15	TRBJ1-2	CATGMFLRRGRGYGYTF
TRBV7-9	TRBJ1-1	CASSLSWAQEGNTEAFF
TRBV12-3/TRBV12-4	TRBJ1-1	CASTDRNTEAFF
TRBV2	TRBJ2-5	CASRTDRETQYF
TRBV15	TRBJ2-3	CATSRDGLAQRTDTQYF
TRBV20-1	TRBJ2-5	CSASKGSKYQETQYF
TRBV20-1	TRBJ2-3	CSASFSGTDTQYF
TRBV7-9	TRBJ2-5	CASSARARETQYF
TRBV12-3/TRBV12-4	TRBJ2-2	CASSSSDRDPAGTGELFF
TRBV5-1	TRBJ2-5	CASSLPGANQETQYF
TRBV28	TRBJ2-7	CASSSLAGAKYEQYF
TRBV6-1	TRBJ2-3	CASSPNRGRTDTQYF
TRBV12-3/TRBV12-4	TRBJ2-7	CASSLVQASGGYEQYF
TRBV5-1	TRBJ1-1	CASSGTGANTEAFF
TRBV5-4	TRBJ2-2	CASSSFQVMDTGELFF
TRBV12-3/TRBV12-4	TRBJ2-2	CASRQQGSPGELFF
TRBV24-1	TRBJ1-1	CATSAPGQGLSEAFF
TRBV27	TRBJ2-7	CASSRTGNGEQYF
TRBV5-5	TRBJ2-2	CASSLLTTGNTGELFF
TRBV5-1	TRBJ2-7	CASSLVDRRYEQYF
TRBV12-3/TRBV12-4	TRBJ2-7	CASRGGVSTGDEQYF
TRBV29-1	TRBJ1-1	CSVEGQGFTTEAFF
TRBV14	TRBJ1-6	CASSQELGQVASPLHF
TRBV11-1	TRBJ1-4	CASSPLDQDSPSTNEKLFF
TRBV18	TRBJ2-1	CASSPTSGGASSYNEQFF
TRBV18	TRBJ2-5	CASSPNFQETQYF
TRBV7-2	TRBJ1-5	CASTTTRNQPQHF
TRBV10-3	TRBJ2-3	CAITDRQGSTDTQYF
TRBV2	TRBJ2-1	CASRLRGLSSYNEQFF
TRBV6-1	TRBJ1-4	CASSTNAGLKKLFF
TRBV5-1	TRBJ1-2	CASKGGPNNYGYTF
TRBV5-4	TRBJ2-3	CASSFPGPDTQYF
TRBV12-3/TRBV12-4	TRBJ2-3	CASTKGGPFTDTQYF
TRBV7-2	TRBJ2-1	CASASGGAYNEQFF
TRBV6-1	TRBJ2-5	CASRRTSGGRKEETQYF
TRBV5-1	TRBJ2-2	CASSRLTGTANTGELFF
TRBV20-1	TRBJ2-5	CSAPLNTQAQETQYF
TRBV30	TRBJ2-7	CAWRPRTGSAYEQYF
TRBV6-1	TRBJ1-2	CASSEFGVGYGYTF
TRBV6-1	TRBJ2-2	CASLRQGLGGELFF
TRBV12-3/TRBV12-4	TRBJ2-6	CASSPRIFRISGANVLTF
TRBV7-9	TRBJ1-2	CASSSGTGQRYGYTF
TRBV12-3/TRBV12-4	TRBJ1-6	CASSKLSFTLHF
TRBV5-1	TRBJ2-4	CASSPLRGRGRGNIQYF
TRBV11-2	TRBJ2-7	CASSWTGQTYEQYF
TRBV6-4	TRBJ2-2	CASSVQGDTGELFF
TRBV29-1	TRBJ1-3	CSVREGRNTIYF